The T cell receptor beta chain under discussion was sequenced for a study of T cells in Graves' hyperthyroidism and ophthalmopathy. Study-wide findings and caveats: Ophthalmopathy was model-predicted a median roughly six months pre-onset. Expanded thyroid clonotypes (above 0.001) were mostly also found in blood.

The CDR3 sequence is 15 residues long. Germline V gene lookup returns CDR1 SGDLS and CDR2 YYNGEE. Germline trimming cut 3 bases from V and 5 bases from J; bases unmatched to any gene: 5. The source material, RNA transcripts, was used to amplify TCR beta CDR3 regions. RT-PCR in the first round (using the HTBI primer set) targeted the TCR CDR3. MiXCR, applied by TCRdb to the multiplex PCR reads, yields one record per CDR3 protein. The table lists hundreds of thousands of distinct CDR3 sequences, approximately 20% of them singletons. Note on this clonotype: Its antigen is still unknown.

The sample taken for sequencing was blood. This receptor was taken from a man between 35 and 55 years old with Graves' ophthalmopathy. The chain uses TRBV9 and TRBJ1-4, with TRBD1 matching over 9 bases. CDR3 sequence (DNA): TGTGCCAGCAGCGAAAGACAGGGGGTGAATGAAAAACTGTTTTTT. Its protein product is CASSERQGVNEKLFF.